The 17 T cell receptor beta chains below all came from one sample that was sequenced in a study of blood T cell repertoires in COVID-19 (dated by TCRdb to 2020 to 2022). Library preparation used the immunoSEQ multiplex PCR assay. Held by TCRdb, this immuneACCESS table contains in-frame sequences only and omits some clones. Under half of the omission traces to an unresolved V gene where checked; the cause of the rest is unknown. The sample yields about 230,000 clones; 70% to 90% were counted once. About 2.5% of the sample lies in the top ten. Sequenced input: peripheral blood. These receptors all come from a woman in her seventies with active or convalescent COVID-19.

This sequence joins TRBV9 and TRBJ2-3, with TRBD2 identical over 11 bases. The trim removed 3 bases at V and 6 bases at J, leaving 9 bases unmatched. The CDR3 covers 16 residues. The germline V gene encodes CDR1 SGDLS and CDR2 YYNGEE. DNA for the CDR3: TGTGCCAGCAGCGAGATTAGCGGGGGGGCCGGGGATACGCAGTATTTT. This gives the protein CASSEISGGAGDTQYF.

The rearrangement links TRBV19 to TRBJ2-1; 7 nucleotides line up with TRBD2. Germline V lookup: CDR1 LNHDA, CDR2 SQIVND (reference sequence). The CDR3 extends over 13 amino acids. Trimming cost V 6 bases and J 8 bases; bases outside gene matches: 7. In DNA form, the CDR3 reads TGTGCCAGTAGGGACTCTGGGGGGGATGAGCAGTTCTTC. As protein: CASRDSGGDEQFF.

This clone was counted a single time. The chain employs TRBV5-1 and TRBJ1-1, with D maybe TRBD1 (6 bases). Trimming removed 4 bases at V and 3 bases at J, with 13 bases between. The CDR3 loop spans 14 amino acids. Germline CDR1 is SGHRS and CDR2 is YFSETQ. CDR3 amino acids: CASSALQGDTEAFF. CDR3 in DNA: TGCGCCAGCAGCGCTCTACAGGGTGACACTGAAGCTTTCTTT.

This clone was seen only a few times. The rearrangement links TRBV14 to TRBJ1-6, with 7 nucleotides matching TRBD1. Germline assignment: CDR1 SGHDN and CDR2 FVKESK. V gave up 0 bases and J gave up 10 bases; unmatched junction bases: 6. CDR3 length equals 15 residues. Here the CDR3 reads CASSQDWTGRSPLHF. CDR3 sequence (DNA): TGTGCCAGCAGCCAAGATTGGACAGGACGCTCACCCCTCCACTTT. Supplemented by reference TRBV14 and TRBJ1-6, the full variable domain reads EAGVTQFPSHSVIEKGQTVTLRCDPISGHDNLYWYRRVMGKEIKFLLHFVKESKQDESGMPNNRFLAERTGGTYSTLKVQPAELEDSGVYFCASSQDWTGRSPLHFGNGTRLTVT.

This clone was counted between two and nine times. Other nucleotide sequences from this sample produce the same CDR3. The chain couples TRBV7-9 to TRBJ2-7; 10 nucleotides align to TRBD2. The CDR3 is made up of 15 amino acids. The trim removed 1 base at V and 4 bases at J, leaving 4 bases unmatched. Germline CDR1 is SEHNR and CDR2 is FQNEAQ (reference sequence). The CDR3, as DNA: TGTGCCAGCAGCTTAGGGCTAGCGGGAGCGTACGAGCAGTACTTC. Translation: CASSLGLAGAYEQYF.

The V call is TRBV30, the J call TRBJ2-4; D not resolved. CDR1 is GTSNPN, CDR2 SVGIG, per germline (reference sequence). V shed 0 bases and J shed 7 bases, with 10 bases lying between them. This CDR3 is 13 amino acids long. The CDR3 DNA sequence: TGTGCCTGGAGTGTACAAGGAGTCAACATTCAGTACTTC. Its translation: CAWSVQGVNIQYF.

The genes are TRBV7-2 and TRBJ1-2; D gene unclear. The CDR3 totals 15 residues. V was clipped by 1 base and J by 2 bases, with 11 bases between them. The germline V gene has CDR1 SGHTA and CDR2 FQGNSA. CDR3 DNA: TGTGCCAGCAGCTTAGAGCGGATACCCAACTATGGCTACACCTTC. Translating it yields CASSLERIPNYGYTF.

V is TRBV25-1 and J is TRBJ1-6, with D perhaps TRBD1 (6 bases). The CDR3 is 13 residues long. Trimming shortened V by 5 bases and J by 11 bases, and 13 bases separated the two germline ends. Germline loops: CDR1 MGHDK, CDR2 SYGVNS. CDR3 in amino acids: CASSRQGIAPLHF. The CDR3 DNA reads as TGTGCCAGCAGTCGGCAGGGGATCGCACCCCTCCACTTT.

DNA for the CDR3: TGTGCCAGCAGAACGGACAGGGCCCCCTACTCTGGGGCCAACGTCCTGACTTTC. Translated: CASRTDRAPYSGANVLTF. The rearrangement uses TRBV7-2 and TRBJ2-6; TRBD1 matches 8 bases. The germline CDR1 and CDR2 sequences are SGHTA and FQGNSA. J was trimmed by 0 bases and V by 6 bases; bases with no gene match: 10. The length of the CDR3 is 18 residues.

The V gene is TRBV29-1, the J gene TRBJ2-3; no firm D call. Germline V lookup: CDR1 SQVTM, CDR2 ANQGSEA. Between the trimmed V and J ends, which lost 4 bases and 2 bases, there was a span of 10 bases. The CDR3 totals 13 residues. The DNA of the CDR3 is TGCAGCGTTGGACTCCTGAACACAGATACGCAGTATTTT. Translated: CSVGLLNTDTQYF.

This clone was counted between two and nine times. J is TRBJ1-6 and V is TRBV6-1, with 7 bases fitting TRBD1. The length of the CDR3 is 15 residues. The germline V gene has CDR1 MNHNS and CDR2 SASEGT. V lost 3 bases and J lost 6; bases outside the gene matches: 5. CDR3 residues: CASSDRRDSNSPLHF. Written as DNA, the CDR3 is TGTGCCAGCAGTGACCGACGGGACAGTAATTCACCCCTCCACTTT.

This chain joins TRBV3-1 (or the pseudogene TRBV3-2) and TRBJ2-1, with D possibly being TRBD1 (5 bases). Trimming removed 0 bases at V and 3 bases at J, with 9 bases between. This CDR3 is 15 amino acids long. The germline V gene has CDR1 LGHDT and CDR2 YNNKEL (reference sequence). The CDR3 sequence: CASSQDTGFYNEQFF. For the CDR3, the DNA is TGTGCCAGCAGCCAAGACACAGGATTCTACAATGAGCAGTTCTTC.

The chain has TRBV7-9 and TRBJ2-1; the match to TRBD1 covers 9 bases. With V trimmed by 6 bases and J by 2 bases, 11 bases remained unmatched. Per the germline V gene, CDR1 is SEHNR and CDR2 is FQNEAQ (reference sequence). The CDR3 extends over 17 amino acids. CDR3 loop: CASRAPTGGGTYNEQFF. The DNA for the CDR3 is TGTGCCAGCAGAGCTCCGACAGGGGGAGGCACCTACAATGAGCAGTTCTTC. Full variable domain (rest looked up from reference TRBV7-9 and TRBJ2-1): DTGVSQNPRHKITKRGQNVTFRCDPISEHNRLYWYRQTLGQGPEFLTYFQNEAQLEKSRLLSDRFSAERPKGSFSTLEIQRTEQGDSAMYLCASRAPTGGGTYNEQFFGPGTRLTVL.

Here the CDR3 reads CASSQEFRQETQYF. The CDR3 DNA reads as TGCGCCAGCAGCCAAGAGTTCCGCCAAGAGACCCAGTACTTC. The chain links TRBV4-1 to TRBJ2-5, with unresolved D. Trimming shortened V by 0 bases and J by 1 base, and 6 bases separated the two germline ends. The CDR3 consists of 14 residues. The germline V gene has CDR1 MGHRA and CDR2 YSYEKL.

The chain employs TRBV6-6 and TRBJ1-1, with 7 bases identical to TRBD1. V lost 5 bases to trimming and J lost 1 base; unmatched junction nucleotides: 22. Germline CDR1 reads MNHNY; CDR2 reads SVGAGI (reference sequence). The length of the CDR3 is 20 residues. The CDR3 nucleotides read TGTGCCAGCAGTCGCCGGAGACAGGGTACACAAGGGGCGACGAACACTGAAGCTTTCTTT. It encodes CASSRRRQGTQGATNTEAFF.

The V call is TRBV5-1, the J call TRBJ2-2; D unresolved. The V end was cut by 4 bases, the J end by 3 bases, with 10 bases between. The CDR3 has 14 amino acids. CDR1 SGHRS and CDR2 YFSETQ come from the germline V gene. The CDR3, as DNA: TGCGCCAGCAGCAGTAACAGTTACACCGGGGAGCTGTTTTTT. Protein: CASSSNSYTGELFF.

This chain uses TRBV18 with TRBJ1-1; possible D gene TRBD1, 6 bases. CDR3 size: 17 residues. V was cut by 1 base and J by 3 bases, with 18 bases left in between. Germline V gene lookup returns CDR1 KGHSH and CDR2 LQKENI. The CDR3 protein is CASSPRTPTTGDTEAFF. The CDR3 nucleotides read TGTGCCAGCTCACCACGTACACCAACGACAGGTGACACTGAAGCTTTCTTT.